The clone carrying this T cell receptor beta chain was seen only once. Antigen: not known. PCR employed 60 Vbeta and 13 Jbeta primers. This table comes from immunoSEQ multiplex PCR, and its TCRdb copy is limited to in-frame clones, with some not included. The sample lists some 120,000 clones, roughly 80% occurring once. CDR1 is SEHNR and CDR2 is FQNEAQ in the germline V gene (reference sequence). The V gene end was trimmed by 5 bases and the J gene end by 6 bases; junction bases not matched to a gene: 12. This CDR3 has 15 amino acids. The sample belongs to a study of cytomegalovirus exposure and HLA in healthy donors. Overall study findings and caveats: Compared with the roughly 670-donor mean, an Asian-associated ancestry cluster reportedly had fewer N-insertions, according to a later analysis.

Material: PBMCs. The chain combines TRBV7-9 with TRBJ1-1; 7 bases agree with TRBD1. The receptor was derived from a man younger than 40 in good health and CMV-seronegative. This CDR3 reads CASSAQGGPASEAFF. The CDR3 DNA follows: TGTGCCAGCAGCGCCCAAGGGGGCCCGGCTTCTGAAGCTTTCTTT.